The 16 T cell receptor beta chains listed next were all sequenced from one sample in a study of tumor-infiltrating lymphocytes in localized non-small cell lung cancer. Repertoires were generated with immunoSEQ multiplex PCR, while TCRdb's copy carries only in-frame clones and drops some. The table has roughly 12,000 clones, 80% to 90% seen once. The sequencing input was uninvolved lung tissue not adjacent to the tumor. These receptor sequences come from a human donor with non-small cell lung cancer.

The CDR3 reads CASSYSVGQGNYGYTF. The CDR3 region has the DNA TGTGCCAGCAGTTACTCAGTGGGACAGGGGAACTATGGCTACACCTTC. This chain links TRBV6-5 with TRBJ1-2; TRBD1 matches 10 bases. The CDR3 is made up of 16 amino acids. The V gene end was trimmed by 0 bases and the J gene end by 2 bases; junction bases not matched to a gene: 3. Germline V gene sequence: CDR1 MNHEY, CDR2 SVGAGI.

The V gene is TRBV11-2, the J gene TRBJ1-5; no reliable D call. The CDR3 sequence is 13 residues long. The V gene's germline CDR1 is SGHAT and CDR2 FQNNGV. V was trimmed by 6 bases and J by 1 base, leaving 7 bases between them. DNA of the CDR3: TGTGCCAGCAGTGGGTCGAGCAATCAGCCCCAGCATTTT. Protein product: CASSGSSNQPQHF.

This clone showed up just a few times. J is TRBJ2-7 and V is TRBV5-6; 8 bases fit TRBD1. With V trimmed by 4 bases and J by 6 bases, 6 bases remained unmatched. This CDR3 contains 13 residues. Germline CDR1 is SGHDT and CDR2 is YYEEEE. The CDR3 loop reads CASSRGRGLEQYF. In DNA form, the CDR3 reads TGTGCCAGCAGCCGGGGCAGGGGGCTCGAGCAGTACTTC.

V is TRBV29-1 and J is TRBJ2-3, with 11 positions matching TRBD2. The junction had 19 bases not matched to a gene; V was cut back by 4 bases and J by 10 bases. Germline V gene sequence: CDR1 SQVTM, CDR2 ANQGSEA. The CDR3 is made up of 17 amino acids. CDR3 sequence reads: CSVGTDSGGVMGRAQYF. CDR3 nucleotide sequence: TGCAGCGTTGGTACTGATAGCGGGGGGGTTATGGGTCGGGCGCAGTATTTT.

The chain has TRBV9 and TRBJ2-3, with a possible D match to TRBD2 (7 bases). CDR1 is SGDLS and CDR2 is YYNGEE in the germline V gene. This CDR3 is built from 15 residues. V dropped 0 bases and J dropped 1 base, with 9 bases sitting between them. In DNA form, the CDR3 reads TGTGCCAGCAGCGTAGAAGGGGGGGGCACAGATACGCAGTATTTT. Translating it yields CASSVEGGGTDTQYF. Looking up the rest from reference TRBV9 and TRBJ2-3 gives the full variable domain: DSGVTQTPKHLITATGQRVTLRCSPRSGDLSVYWYQQSLDQGLQFLIQYYNGEERAKGNILERFSAQQFPDLHSELNLSSLELGDSALYFCASSVEGGGTDTQYFGPGTRLTVL.

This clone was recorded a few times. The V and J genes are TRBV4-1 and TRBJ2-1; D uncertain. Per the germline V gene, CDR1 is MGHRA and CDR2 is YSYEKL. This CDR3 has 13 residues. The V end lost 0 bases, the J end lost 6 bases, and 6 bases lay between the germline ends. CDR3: CASSQERFNEQFF. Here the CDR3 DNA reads TGCGCCAGCAGCCAAGAAAGGTTCAATGAGCAGTTCTTC.

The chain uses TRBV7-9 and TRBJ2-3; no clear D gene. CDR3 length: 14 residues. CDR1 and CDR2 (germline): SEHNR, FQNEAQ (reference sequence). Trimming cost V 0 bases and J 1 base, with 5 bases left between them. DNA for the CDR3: TGTGCCAGCAGCTTAGCAAGTGGCACAGATACGCAGTATTTT. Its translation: CASSLASGTDTQYF.

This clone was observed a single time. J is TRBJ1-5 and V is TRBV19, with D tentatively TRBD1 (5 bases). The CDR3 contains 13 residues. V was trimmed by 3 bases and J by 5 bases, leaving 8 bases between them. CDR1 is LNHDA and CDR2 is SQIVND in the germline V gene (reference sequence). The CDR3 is CASSIRVDQPQHF. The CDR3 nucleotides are TGTGCCAGTAGTATCAGGGTCGATCAGCCCCAGCATTTT.

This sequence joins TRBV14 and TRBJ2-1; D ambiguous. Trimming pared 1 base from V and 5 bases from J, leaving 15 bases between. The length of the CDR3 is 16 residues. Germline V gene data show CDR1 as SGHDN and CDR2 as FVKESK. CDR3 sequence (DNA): TGTGCCAGCAGCCAAGTGAGTACTCACCAAGACAATGAGCAGTTCTTC. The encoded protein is CASSQVSTHQDNEQFF.

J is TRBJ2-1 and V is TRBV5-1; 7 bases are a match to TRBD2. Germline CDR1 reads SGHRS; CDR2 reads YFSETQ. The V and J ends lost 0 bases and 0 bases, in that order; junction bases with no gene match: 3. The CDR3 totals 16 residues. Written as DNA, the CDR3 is TGCGCCAGCAGCTTGGGAGCGGGGAGCTCCTACAATGAGCAGTTCTTC. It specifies CASSLGAGSSYNEQFF.

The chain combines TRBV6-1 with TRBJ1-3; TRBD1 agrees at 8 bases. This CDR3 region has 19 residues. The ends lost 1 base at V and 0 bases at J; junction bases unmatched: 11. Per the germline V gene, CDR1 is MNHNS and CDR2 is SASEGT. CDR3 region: CASSEESRDRLNSGNTIYF. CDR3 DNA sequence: TGTGCCAGCAGTGAAGAAAGTAGGGACAGGCTGAACTCTGGAAACACCATATATTTT.

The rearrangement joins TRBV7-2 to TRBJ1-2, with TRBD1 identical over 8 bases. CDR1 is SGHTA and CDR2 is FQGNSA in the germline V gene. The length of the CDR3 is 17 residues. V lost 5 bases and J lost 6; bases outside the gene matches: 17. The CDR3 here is CASSPGQGVKGYNGYTF. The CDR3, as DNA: TGTGCCAGCAGCCCTGGACAGGGCGTTAAGGGCTATAATGGCTACACCTTC.

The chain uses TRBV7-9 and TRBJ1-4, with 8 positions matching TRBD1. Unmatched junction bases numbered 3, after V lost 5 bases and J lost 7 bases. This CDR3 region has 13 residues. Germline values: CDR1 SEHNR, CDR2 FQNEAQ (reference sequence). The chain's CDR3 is CASSKTGVEKLFF. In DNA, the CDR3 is TGTGCCAGCAGCAAGACAGGGGTTGAAAAACTGTTTTTT.

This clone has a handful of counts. CDR3 loop: CASSVGGPNTEAFF. The CDR3 nucleotides are TGTGCCAGCAGCGTCGGTGGGCCCAACACTGAAGCTTTCTTT. The chain couples TRBV7-3 to TRBJ1-1, with D hard to call. Germline CDR1 SGHTA, CDR2 FQGTGA. Trimming stripped 5 bases from V and 2 bases from J, with 12 bases between. The CDR3 is 14 amino acids.

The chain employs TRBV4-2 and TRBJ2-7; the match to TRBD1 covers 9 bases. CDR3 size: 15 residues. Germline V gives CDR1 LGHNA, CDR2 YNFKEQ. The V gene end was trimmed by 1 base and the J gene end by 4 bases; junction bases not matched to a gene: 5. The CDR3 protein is CASSQVGQGYYEQYF. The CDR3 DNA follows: TGTGCCAGCAGCCAAGTGGGACAGGGCTATTACGAGCAGTACTTC.

The CDR3 protein is CASSVIQPGQALKKLFF. DNA for the CDR3: TGTGCCAGCAGTGTTATTCAACCGGGACAGGCGCTGAAAAAACTGTTTTTT. The rearrangement links TRBV6-1 to TRBJ1-4; TRBD1 aligns across 8 bases. In germline, CDR1 is MNHNS, CDR2 SASEGT. Losses at the gene ends were 4 bases for V and 9 bases for J; bases not matched to a gene: 16. The CDR3 runs to 17 residues.